These T cell receptor beta chains were read from a single sample in a study of post-analysis software for immune sequencing data. TCRdb itself ran the PCR reads through MiXCR, one entry per CDR3 protein. The table includes hundreds of thousands of distinct CDR3 sequences, roughly three fifths detected once. The sequenced material came from blood. These TCRs come from a girl aged 2 to 10 with multiple sclerosis. The CDR3 runs from the conserved cysteine through the conserved F or W. The order of the fields is D gene, clone size, V gene, J gene, CDR3 protein, CDR3 DNA. The D gene is left open where the match is weak. Not every row has a clone size; where given, it reads once, few, many or a size class.

NA,once,TRBV20-1,TRBJ2-5,CSAIAASETQYF,TGCAGTGCTATAGCGGCCTCTGAGACCCAGTACTTC
NA,NA,TRBV7-9,TRBJ2-1,CASTLRTSDYNEQFF,TGTGCCAGCACCCTCAGGACTTCGGACTACAATGAGCAGTTCTTC
TRBD1,NA,TRBV5-1,TRBJ1-6,CASSNGQGSSPLHF,TGCGCCAGCAGCAACGGACAGGGGAGTTCACCCCTCCACTTT
NA,NA,TRBV20-1,TRBJ2-5,CSARKLAGLRETQYF,TGCAGTGCTAGAAAATTGGCGGGGCTCCGGGAGACCCAGTACTTC
NA,NA,TRBV13,TRBJ2-3,CASSSGTRVVLSGTDTQYF,TGTGCCAGCAGTTCCGGGACTCGGGTCGTCCTGAGTGGCACAGATACGCAGTATTTT
NA,NA,TRBV11-2,TRBJ2-7,CASSPPQGTAGRAQYF,TGTGCCAGCAGCCCCCCCCAAGGGACTGCGGGTAGAGCCCAGTACTTC
TRBD1,NA,TRBV5-1,TRBJ1-1,CASSQDRGRDTEAFF,TGCGCCAGCAGCCAGGACAGGGGACGAGATACTGAAGCTTTCTTT
NA,few,TRBV29-1,TRBJ2-7,CSAHGGGPLHEQYF,TGCAGCGCGCATGGTGGAGGGCCCCTCCATGAGCAGTACTTC
NA,NA,TRBV7-9,TRBJ2-5,CASSSQMYQETQYF,TGTGCCAGCAGCTCACAGATGTACCAAGAGACCCAGTACTTC
NA,few,TRBV7-2,TRBJ2-3,CASNRDSAGTDTQYF,TGTGCCAGCAACCGAGACTCCGCCGGCACAGATACGCAGTATTTT
TRBD2,NA,TRBV24-1,TRBJ2-5,CATRSGTSGGETQYF,TGTGCCACCAGATCCGGGACTAGCGGAGGAGAGACCCAGTACTTC
NA,NA,TRBV29-1,TRBJ1-4,CSVVPGGVQPNEKLFF,TGCAGCGTTGTCCCGGGGGGAGTACAGCCTAATGAAAAACTGTTTTTT
TRBD1,NA,TRBV25-1,TRBJ2-1,CASRLPGTGRDNEQFF,TGTGCCAGCAGACTTCCCGGGACAGGGAGAGACAATGAGCAGTTCTTC
NA,few,TRBV20-1,TRBJ2-1,CSASFSASSYNEQFF,TGCAGTGCTAGTTTCAGCGCGAGCTCCTACAATGAGCAGTTCTTC
NA,NA,TRBV6-6,TRBJ2-1,CASSYSYITEQFF,TGTGCCAGCAGTTACAGCTACATAACTGAGCAGTTCTTC
NA,NA,TRBV15,TRBJ2-1,CATGDRPCNEQFF,TGTGCCACAGGAGATAGACCCTGCAATGAGCAGTTCTTC
NA,NA,TRBV5-1,TRBJ1-4,CASSFGTARVGKLFF,TGCGCCAGCAGCTTCGGGACGGCCAGGGTCGGAAAACTGTTTTTT
TRBD2,NA,TRBV11-2,TRBJ2-1,CASSPLLAGGTYNEQFF,TGTGCCAGCAGCCCGTTGCTAGCGGGGGGCACCTACAATGAGCAGTTCTTC
NA,NA,TRBV7-9,TRBJ2-5,CASSLAWREETQYF,TGTGCCAGCAGCTTAGCGTGGAGGGAAGAGACCCAGTACTTC
NA,NA,TRBV6-6,TRBJ2-1,CASSRYPRNEQFF,TGTGCCAGCAGCCGCTACCCTCGAAATGAGCAGTTCTTC